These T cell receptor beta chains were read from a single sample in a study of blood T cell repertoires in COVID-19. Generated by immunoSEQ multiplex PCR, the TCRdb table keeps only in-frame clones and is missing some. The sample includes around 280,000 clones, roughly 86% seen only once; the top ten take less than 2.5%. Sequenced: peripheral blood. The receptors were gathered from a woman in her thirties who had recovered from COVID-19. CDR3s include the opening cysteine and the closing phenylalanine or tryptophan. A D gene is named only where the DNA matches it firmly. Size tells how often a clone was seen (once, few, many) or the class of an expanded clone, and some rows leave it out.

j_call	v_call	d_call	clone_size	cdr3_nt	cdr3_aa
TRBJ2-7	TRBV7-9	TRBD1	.	TGTGCCAGCAGCTCGGAGAAGGGGGCCGCAAGCTCCTACGAGCAGTACTTC	CASSSEKGAASSYEQYF
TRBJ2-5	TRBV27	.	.	TGTGCCACACGGTCACGCGCTCGATCTGGGACCCAGTACTTC	CATRSRARSGTQYF
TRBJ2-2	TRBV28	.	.	TGTGCCAGCAGTATCCCAGGGGGGACCGGGGAGCTGTTTTTT	CASSIPGGTGELFF
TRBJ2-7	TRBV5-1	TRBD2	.	TGCGCCAGCAGCTTTGGATCTAGCGGGGGTCGCTCCGAGCAGTACTTC	CASSFGSSGGRSEQYF
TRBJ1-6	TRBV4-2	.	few	TGTGCCAGCAGCCAGGGGACTACCAATTCACCCCTCCACTTT	CASSQGTTNSPLHF
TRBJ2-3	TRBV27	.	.	TGTGCCAGCAGTGCCGACAGATCCACAGATACGCAGTATTTT	CASSADRSTDTQYF
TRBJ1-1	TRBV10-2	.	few	TGCGCCAGCAGTGAGTCCAGGGGCACTGAAGCTTTCTTT	CASSESRGTEAFF
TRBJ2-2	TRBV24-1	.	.	TGTGCCACCAGAAGCGGGTCGAACACCGGGGAGCTGTTTTTT	CATRSGSNTGELFF
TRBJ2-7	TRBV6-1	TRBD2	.	TGTGCCAGCAGTGAAGCGACTAGCGGGAGTTACGAGCAGTACTTC	CASSEATSGSYEQYF
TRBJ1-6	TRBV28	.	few	TGTGCCACCATAAAGCAGGGAGGATATTCACCCCTCCACTTT	CATIKQGGYSPLHF
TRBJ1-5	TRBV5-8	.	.	TGTGCCAGCAGCTTCCTAGTCAATAGCAATCAGCCCCAGCATTTT	CASSFLVNSNQPQHF
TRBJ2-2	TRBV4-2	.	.	TGTGCCAGCAGCCAAGCCGGGGGGCGGGACACCGGGGAGCTGTTTTTT	CASSQAGGRDTGELFF
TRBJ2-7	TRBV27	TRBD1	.	TGTGCCAGCAGGACCGGGACAGGCAACTACGAGCAGTACTTC	CASRTGTGNYEQYF
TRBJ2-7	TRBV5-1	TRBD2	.	TGCGCCAGCAGCCAAGGGACTAGCGGGGTGTCCTACGAGCAGTACTTC	CASSQGTSGVSYEQYF
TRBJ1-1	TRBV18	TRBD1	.	TGTGCCAGCTCTCAGGACAGGGCACCAAGTAGCACTGAAGCTTTCTTT	CASSQDRAPSSTEAFF
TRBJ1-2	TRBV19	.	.	TGTGCCAGTAGTACTCGGACAGCTAACTATGGCTACACCTTC	CASSTRTANYGYTF
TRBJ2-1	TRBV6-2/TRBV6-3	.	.	TGTGCCAGCAGTTACTACAGCGGCACCTACAATGAGCAGTTCTTC	CASSYYSGTYNEQFF
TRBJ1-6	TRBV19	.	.	TGTGCCAGTAGTGGCCGGGAGGGCGATTCACCCCTCCACTTT	CASSGREGDSPLHF
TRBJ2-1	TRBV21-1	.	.	TGTGCCAGCAGCAAAGAGGTAGCGGGGGGGGAAAGCTCCTACAATGAGCAGTTCTTC	CASSKEVAGGESSYNEQFF
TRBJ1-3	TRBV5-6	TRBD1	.	TGTGCCAGCAGCTTGGGAATTACAGGGGGCTCAGACACCATATATTTT	CASSLGITGGSDTIYF
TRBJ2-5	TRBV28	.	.	TGTGCCGGTTCCCTTATTGCGGGCGCGGGTCCTGAGACCCAGTACTTC	CAGSLIAGAGPETQYF
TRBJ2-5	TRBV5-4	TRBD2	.	TGTGCCAGCAGCCAACTAGCGGAAGAGACCCAGTACTTC	CASSQLAEETQYF
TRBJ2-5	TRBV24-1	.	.	TGTGCCACCAGTGCCACGCGGAGCCAGCGAGAGACCCAGTACTTC	CATSATRSQRETQYF
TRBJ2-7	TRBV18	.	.	TGTGCCAGCTCACCAATGAGGACACCAAACTACGAGCAGTACTTC	CASSPMRTPNYEQYF
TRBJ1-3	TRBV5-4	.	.	TGTGCCAGCAGCGTCGACATATCTGGAAACACCATATATTTT	CASSVDISGNTIYF
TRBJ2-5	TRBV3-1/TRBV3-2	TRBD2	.	TGTGCCAGCAGCCCTGGGACTAGACGGTCAGAGACCCAGTACTTC	CASSPGTRRSETQYF
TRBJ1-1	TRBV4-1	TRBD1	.	TGCGCCAGCAGCCTTAGAGCAGGGGGGAACACTGAAGCTTTCTTT	CASSLRAGGNTEAFF
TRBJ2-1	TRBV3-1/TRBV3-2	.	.	TGTGCCAGCAGCCAAGAGCGTGCTGAGCAGTTCTTC	CASSQERAEQFF
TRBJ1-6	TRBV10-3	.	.	TGTGCCATCAGTGAGTCCGGCGGAACGTCTACCCTCCACTTT	CAISESGGTSTLHF
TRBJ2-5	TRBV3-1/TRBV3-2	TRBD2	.	TGTGCCAGCAGCCACCTAGCGGGGGGGCGAGAGACCCAGTACTTC	CASSHLAGGRETQYF
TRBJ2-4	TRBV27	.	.	TGTGCCAGCAGTTCCCAGTTAGCCAAAAACATTCAGTACTTC	CASSSQLAKNIQYF
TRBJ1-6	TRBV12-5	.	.	TGTGCTAGTGGTTTGTTCCCTCCTCGGTCACCCCTCCACTTT	CASGLFPPRSPLHF
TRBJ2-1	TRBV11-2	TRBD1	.	TGTGCCAGCACCTATACGACAGGGGGATACTATGAGCAGTTCTTC	CASTYTTGGYYEQFF
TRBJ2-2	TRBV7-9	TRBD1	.	TGTGCCAGCAGCTCAGACAGGGGGGACACCGGGGAGCTGTTTTTT	CASSSDRGDTGELFF
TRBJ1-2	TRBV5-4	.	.	TGTGCCAGCAGACAACAGGGTTTGGATGGCTACACCTTC	CASRQQGLDGYTF
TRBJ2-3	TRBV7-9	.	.	TGTGCCAGCAGCCGGGGGGATACGCAGTATTTT	CASSRGDTQYF
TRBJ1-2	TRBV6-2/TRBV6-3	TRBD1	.	TGTGCCAGCAGTTCGGACAGGGGGCGGATTAACTATGGCTACACCTTC	CASSSDRGRINYGYTF
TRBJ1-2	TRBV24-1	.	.	TGTGCCACCAGTGATCCGGACAGAGATGGCTACACCTTC	CATSDPDRDGYTF
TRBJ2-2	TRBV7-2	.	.	TGTGCCAGCAGCCCTGGCAAGAACACCGGGGAGCTGTTTTTT	CASSPGKNTGELFF
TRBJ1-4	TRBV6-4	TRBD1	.	TGTGCCAGCAGTGACAGGGGGCGGGAAAAACTGTTTTTT	CASSDRGREKLFF
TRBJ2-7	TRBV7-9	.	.	TGTGCCAGCTCGGGGATTCAGTTATACGAGCAGTACTTC	CASSGIQLYEQYF
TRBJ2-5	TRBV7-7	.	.	TGTGCTAGCAGCCGCGACGGGTTTCAAGAGACCCAGTACTTC	CASSRDGFQETQYF